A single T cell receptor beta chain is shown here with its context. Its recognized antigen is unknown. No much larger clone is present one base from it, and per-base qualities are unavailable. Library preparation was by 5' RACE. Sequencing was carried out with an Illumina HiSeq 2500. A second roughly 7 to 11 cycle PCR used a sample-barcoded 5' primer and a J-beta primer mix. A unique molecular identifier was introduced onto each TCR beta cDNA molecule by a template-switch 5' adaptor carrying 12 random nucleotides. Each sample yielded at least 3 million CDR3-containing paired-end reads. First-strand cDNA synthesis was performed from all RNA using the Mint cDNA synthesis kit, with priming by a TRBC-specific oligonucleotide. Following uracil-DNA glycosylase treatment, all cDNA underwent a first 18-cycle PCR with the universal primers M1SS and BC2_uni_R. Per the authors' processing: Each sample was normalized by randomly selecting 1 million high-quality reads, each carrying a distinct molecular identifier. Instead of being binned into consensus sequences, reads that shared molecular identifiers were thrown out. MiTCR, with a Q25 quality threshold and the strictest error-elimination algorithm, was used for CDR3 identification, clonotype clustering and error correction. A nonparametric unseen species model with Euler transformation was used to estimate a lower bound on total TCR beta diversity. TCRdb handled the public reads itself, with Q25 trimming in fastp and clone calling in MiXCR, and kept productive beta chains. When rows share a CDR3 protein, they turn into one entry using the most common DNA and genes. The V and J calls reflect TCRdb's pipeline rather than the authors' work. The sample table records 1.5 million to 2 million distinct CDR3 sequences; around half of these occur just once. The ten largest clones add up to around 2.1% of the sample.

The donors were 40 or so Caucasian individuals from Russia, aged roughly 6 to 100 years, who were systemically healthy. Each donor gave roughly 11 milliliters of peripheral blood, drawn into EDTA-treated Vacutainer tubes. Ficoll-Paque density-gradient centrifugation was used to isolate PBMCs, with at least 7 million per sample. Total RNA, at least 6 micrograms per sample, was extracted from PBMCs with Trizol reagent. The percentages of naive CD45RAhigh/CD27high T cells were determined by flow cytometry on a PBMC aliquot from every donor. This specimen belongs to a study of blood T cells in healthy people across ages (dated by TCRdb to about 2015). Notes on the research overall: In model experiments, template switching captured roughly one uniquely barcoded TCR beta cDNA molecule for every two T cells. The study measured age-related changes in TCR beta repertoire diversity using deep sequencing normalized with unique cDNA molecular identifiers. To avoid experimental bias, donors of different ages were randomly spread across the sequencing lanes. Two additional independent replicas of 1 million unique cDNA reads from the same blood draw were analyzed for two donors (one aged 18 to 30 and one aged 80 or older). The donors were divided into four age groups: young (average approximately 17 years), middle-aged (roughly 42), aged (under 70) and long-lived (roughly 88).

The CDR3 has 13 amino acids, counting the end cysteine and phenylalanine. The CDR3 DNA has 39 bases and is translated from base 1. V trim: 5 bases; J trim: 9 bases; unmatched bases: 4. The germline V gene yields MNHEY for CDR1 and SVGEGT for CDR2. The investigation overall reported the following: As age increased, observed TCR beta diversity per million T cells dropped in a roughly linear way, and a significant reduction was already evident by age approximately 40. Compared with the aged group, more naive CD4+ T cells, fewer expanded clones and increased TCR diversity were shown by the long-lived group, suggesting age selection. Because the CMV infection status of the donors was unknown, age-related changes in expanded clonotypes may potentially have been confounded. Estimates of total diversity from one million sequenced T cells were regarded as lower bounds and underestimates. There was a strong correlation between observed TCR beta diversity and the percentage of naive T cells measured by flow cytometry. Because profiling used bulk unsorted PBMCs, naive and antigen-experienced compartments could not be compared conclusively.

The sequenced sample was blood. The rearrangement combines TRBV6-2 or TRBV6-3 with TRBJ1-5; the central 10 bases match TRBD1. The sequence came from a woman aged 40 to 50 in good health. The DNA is TGTGCCAGCAGTGCGGACAGGGGGACGCCCCAGCATTTT. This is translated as CASSADRGTPQHF.